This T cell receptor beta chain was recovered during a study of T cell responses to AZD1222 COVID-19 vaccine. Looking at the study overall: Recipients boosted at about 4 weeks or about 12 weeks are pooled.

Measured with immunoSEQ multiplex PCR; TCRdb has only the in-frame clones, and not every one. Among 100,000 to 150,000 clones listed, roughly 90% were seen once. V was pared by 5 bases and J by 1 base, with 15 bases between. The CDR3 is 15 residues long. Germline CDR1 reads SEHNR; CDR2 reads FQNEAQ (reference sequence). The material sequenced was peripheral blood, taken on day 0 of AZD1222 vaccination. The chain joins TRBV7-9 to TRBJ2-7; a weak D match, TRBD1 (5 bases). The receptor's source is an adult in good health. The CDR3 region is CASSHDRKGSYEQYF. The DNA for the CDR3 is TGTGCCAGCAGCCACGACAGAAAGGGGTCCTACGAGCAGTACTTC. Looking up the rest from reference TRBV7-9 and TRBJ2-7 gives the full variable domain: DTGVSQNPRHKITKRGQNVTFRCDPISEHNRLYWYRQTLGQGPEFLTYFQNEAQLEKSRLLSDRFSAERPKGSFSTLEIQRTEQGDSAMYLCASSHDRKGSYEQYFGPGTRLTVT.